The clone carrying this T cell receptor beta chain was seen only once. The data were taken from a study of blood T cell repertoires in COVID-19. Looking at the study overall: There were acute and convalescent COVID-19 samples, and they came from the United States, Italy and Spain. T cells, B-cell-depleted T cells, or PBMCs supplied cDNA or gDNA.

Produced via immunoSEQ multiplex PCR; TCRdb's table is partial and in-frame only. Of roughly 300,000 clones listed, approximately 91% were seen once; the top ten hold more than 7.5%. The CDR3 runs to 14 residues. Germline CDR1 reads MNHEY; CDR2 reads SVGAGI. V was clipped by 6 bases and J by 9 bases, with 20 bases between them. The chain links TRBV6-5 to TRBJ2-5; D might be TRBD2 (6 bases). The receptor comes from a man between 18 and 35 years old with active or convalescent COVID-19. The sequenced material came from peripheral blood. CDR3 in amino acids: CASRPRGSGGAQYF. The CDR3 DNA reads as TGTGCCAGCAGGCCCCGCGGCAGCGGAGGGGCCCAGTACTTC.